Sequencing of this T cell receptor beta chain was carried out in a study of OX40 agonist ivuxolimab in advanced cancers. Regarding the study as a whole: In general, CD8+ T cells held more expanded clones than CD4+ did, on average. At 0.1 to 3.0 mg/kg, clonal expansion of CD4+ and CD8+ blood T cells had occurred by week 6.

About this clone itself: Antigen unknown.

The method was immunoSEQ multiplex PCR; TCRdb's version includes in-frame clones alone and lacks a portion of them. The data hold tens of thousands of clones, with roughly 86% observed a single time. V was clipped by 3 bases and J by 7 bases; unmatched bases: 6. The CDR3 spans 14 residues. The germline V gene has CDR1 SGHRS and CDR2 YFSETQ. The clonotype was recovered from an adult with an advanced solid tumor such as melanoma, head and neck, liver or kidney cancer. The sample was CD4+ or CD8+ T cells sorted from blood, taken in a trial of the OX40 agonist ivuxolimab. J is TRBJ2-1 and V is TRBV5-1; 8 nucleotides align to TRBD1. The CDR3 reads CASSSGDRLNEQFF. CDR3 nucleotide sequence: TGCGCCAGCAGCTCGGGGGACAGGCTTAATGAGCAGTTCTTC.